This entry describes one T cell receptor (beta chain). It lacks a known antigen. One end of the junction varies from germline; a read error may be responsible. Donors were a few dozen systemically healthy Caucasian individuals from Russia aged about 6 to 100 years. About 10 milliliters of peripheral blood were collected from each donor into EDTA-treated Vacutainer tubes. Ficoll-Paque density-gradient centrifugation was used to isolate PBMCs, with at least 6 million per sample. Total RNA was extracted from PBMCs with Trizol reagent, with at least 6 micrograms obtained per sample. Naive CD45RAhigh/CD27high T cell percentages were measured by flow cytometry on a PBMC aliquot from every donor. To prepare the library, 5' RACE was applied. The data were produced on an Illumina HiSeq 2500. A second PCR of about 7 to 12 cycles was run with a J-beta primer mix and a sample-barcoded 5' primer. Each TCR beta cDNA molecule received a unique molecular identifier from a template-switch 5' adaptor carrying 12 random nucleotides. Each sample yielded at least 3 million CDR3-containing paired-end reads. The Mint cDNA synthesis kit, primed by a TRBC-specific oligonucleotide, was used to synthesize first-strand cDNA from all RNA. After uracil-DNA glycosylase treatment, a first 18-cycle PCR used universal primers M1SS and BC2_uni_R on all cDNA. For the original study's pipeline: Each sample was normalized by randomly selecting 1 million high-quality reads, each carrying a distinct molecular identifier. Reads sharing molecular identifiers were discarded rather than binned into consensus sequences. CDR3 identification, clonotype clustering and error correction used MiTCR with a Q25 quality threshold and the strictest error-elimination algorithm. A nonparametric unseen species model with Euler transformation was used to estimate lower-bound total TCR beta diversity. TCRdb reprocessed the public reads (quality trimming at Q25 with fastp, clone calling with MiXCR) and kept in-frame beta chains. Merged by CDR3 protein, the rows form single entries marked with the most common genes and DNA. These V and J calls originate from TCRdb's pipeline instead of the authors' own analysis. The table for this sample lists about a million distinct CDR3 sequences; about 48% of them were counted only once. 10% to 15% of the sample rests with the top ten.

The record originates from a study of blood T cells in healthy people across ages (dated by TCRdb to the mid-2010s). Regarding the research as a whole: Template switching captured roughly one uniquely barcoded TCR beta cDNA molecule per two T cells in model experiments. For two donors (one aged 18 to 29 and one aged 80 or older), the study analyzed two additional independent replicas of 1 million unique cDNA reads from the same blood draw. To avoid experimental bias, donors of different ages were spread randomly across the sequencing lanes. The donors were divided into four age groups: young (average about 15 years), middle-aged (approximately 42), aged (about 62) and long-lived (82). The study measured age-related changes in TCR beta repertoire diversity using deep sequencing normalized with unique cDNA molecular identifiers. Here is what the overall study found, with its caveats: As age increased, observed TCR beta diversity per million T cells dropped in a roughly linear way, and a significant reduction was already evident by age roughly 40. There was a strong correlation between observed TCR beta diversity and the percentage of naive T cells measured by flow cytometry. Total diversity estimates from one million sequenced T cells were considered lower bounds and underestimates. Since profiling was done on bulk unsorted PBMCs, naive and antigen-experienced compartments could not be conclusively compared. Because donor CMV infection status was unknown, age-related changes in expanded clonotypes were potentially confounded. Compared with the aged group, more naive CD4+ T cells, fewer expanded clones and increased TCR diversity were shown by the long-lived group, suggesting age selection.

The CDR3 has 13 amino acids, counting the end cysteine and phenylalanine. Just CDR3 DNA is preserved here, 39 bases in frame from base 1. CDR1 and CDR2, per the germline V gene (reference sequence), are MNHNY and SVGAGI. This clonotype originated in a man in his thirties or forties in good health. Sequenced material: blood. The chain joins TRBV6-6 to TRBJ1-1; a tentative D match to TRBD1 spans 5 bases. CDR3 sequence: CAGSYAGTTEAFF. The sequenced DNA: TGTGCCGGCAGTTACGCAGGGACGACTGAAGCTTTCTTT.